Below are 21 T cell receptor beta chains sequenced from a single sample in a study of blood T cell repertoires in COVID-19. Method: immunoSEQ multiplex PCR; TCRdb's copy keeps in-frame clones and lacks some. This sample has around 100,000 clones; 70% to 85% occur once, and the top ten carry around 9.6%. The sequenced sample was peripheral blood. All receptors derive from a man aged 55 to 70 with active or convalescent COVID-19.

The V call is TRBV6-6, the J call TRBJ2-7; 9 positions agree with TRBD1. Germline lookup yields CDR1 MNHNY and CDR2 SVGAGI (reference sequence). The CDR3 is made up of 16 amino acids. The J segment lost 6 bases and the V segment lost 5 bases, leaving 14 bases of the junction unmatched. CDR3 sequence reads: CASSKAGRDRVFEQYF. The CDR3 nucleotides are TGTGCCAGCAGTAAGGCCGGGCGGGACAGGGTGTTCGAGCAGTACTTC.

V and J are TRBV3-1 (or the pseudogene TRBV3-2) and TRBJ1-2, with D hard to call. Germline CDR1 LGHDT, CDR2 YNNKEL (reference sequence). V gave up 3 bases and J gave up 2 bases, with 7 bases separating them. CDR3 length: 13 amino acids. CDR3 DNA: TGTGCCAGCAGCCAGGGCAGGAACTATGGCTACACCTTC. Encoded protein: CASSQGRNYGYTF.

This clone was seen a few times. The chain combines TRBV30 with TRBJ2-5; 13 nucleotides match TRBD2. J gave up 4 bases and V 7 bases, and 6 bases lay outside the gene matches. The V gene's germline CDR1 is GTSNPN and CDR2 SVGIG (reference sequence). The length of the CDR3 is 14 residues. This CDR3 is CAFTSGRAIETQYF. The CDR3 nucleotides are TGTGCCTTCACTAGCGGGAGGGCCATAGAGACCCAGTACTTC.

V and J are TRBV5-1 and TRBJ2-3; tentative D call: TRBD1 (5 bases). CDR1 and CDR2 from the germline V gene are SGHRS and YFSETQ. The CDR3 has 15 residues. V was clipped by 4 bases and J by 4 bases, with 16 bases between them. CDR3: CASSETAHVSDTQYF. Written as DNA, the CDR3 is TGCGCCAGCAGCGAGACAGCGCACGTCTCAGATACGCAGTATTTT.

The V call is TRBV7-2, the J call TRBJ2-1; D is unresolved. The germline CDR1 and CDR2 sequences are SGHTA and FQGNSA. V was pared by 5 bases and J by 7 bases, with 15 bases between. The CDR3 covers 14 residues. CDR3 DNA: TGTGCCAGCAGCCTTACCCAGCGTAGGAATGAGCAGTTCTTC. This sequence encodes CASSLTQRRNEQFF.

CDR3 DNA sequence: TGTGCCAGCAGGATCCGACAGGCCGGCTCCTACGAGCAGTACTTC. Encoded protein: CASRIRQAGSYEQYF. The chain joins TRBV28 to TRBJ2-7, with D possibly matching TRBD1 (6 bases). In germline, CDR1 is MDHEN, CDR2 SYDVKM. CDR3 length equals 15 residues. V lost 6 bases, J lost 0 bases, and 15 bases lay in between.

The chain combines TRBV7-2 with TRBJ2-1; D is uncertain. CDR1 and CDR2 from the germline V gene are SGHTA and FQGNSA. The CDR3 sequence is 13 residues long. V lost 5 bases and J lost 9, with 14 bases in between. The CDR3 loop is CASSPSMGAEQFF. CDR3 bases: TGTGCCAGCAGCCCCTCGATGGGCGCTGAGCAGTTCTTC.

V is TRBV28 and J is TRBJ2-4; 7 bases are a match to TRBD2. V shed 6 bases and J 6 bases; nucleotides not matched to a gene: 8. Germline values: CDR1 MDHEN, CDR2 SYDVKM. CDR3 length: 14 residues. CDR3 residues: CASRRAGVGNIQYF. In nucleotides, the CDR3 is TGTGCCAGCAGGCGCGCGGGAGTTGGAAACATTCAGTACTTC.

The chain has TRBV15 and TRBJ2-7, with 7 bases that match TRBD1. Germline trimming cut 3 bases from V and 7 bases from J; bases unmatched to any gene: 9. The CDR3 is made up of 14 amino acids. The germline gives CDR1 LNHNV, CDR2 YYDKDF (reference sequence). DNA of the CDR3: TGTGCCACCAGCAGTGGCCAGGGGGTGAGGGAGCAGTACTTC. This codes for CATSSGQGVREQYF.

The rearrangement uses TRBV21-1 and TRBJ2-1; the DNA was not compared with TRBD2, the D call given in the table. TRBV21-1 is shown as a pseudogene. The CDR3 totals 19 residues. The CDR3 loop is CASSKAPRGLAKAYNEQFF. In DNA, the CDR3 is TGTGCCAGCAGCAAAGCCCCCCGCGGACTAGCAAAGGCCTACAATGAGCAGTTCTTC.

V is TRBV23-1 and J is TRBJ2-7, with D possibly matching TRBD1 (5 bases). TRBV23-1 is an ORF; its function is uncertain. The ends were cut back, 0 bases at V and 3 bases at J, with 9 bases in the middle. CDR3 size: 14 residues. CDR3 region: CASSQSGALYEQYF. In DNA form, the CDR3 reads TGCGCCAGCAGTCAATCAGGGGCCCTCTACGAGCAGTACTTC.

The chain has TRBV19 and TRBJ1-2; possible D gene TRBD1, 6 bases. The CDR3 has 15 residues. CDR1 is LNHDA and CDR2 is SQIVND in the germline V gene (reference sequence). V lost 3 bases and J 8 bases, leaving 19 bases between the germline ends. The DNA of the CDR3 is TGTGCCAGTAGTATCTTATCAGGGGCCCGCGGAGGCTACACCTTC. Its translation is CASSILSGARGGYTF. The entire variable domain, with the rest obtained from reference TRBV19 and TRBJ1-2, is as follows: DGGITQSPKYLFRKEGQNVTLSCEQNLNHDAMYWYRQDPGQGLRLIYYSQIVNDFQKGDIAEGYSVSREKKESFPLTVTSAQKNPTAFYLCASSILSGARGGYTFGSGTRLTVV.

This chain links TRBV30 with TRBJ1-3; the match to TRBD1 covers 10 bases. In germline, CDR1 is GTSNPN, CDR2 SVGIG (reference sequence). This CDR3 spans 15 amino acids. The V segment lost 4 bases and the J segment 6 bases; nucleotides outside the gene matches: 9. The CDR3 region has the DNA TGTGCCTGGATCCCTCGCGGACAGGGGGAAAACACCATATATTTT. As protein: CAWIPRGQGENTIYF.

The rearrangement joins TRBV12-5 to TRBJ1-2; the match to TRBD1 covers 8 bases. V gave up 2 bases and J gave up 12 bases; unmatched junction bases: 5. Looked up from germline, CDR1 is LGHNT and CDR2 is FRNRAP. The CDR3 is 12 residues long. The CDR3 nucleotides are TGTGCTAGTGGTTTGCGGGACAGGCTACACACCTTC. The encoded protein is CASGLRDRLHTF.

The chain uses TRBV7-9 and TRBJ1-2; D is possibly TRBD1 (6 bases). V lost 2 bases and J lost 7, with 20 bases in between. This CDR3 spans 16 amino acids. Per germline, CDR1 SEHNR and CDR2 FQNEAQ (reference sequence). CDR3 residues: CASSLTRRGADSGYTF. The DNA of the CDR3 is TGTGCCAGCAGCTTAACCAGGCGGGGGGCGGATAGTGGCTACACCTTC.

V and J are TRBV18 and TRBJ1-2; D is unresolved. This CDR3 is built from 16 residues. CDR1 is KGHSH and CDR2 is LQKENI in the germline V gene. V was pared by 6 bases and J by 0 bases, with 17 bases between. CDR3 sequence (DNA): TGTGCCAGCTCCCTACAACGGGGAAAAGCTAACTATGGCTACACCTTC. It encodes CASSLQRGKANYGYTF.

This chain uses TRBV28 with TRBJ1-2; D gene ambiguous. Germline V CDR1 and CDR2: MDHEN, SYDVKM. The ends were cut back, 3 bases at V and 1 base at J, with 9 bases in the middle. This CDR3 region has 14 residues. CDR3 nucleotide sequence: TGTGCCAGCAGTTTCGGGGTGGGTAACTATGGCTACACCTTC. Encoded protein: CASSFGVGNYGYTF.

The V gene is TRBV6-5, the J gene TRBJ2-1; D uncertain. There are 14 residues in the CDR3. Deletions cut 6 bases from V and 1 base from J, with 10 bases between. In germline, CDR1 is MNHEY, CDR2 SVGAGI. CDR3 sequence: CASRNAGSYNEQFF. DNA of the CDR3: TGTGCCAGCAGAAATGCCGGTTCCTACAATGAGCAGTTCTTC.

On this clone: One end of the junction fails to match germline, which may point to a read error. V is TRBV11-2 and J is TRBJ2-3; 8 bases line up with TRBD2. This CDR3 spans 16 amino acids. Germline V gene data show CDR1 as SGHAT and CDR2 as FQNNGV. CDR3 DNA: TGTGCCAGCAGCTTAGAGCCTAGCGGGCGCACAAATACGCAGTATTTT. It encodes CASSLEPSGRTNTQYF.

CDR3 residues: CASSQVWNQGTDTQYF. The CDR3 DNA reads TGTGCCAGCAGCCAAGTCTGGAATCAGGGGACAGATACGCAGTATTTT. This sequence joins TRBV4-2 and TRBJ2-3, with a possible D match to TRBD1 (6 bases). Trimming took off 1 base at V and 3 bases at J, with 14 bases between the two ends. Germline V lookup: CDR1 LGHNA, CDR2 YNFKEQ. The CDR3 loop spans 16 amino acids.

CDR3 region: CASHAKGVTNEKLFF. The CDR3 nucleotides are TGTGCCAGCCACGCGAAAGGGGTAACTAATGAAAAACTGTTTTTT. The rearrangement uses TRBV27 and TRBJ1-4; weak D call: TRBD1 (5 bases). Germline V gene sequence: CDR1 MNHEY, CDR2 SMNVEV (reference sequence). This CDR3 is 15 amino acids long. V was clipped by 8 bases and J by 1 base, with 14 bases between them.